These 26 T cell receptor beta chains came from one sample sequenced in a study of siplizumab effects on memory and regulatory T cells. Sequencing used immunoSEQ multiplex PCR; TCRdb keeps in-frame clones, though not all of them. The sample carries 85,000 to 130,000 clones, 94% recorded once. Sequencing used Tregs sorted from blood. The origin of the receptors is a human donor in good health.

The chain uses TRBV18 and TRBJ1-5; 8 bases agree with TRBD1. V dropped 2 bases and J dropped 3; count of bases not matched to a gene: 6. The CDR3 length is 16 residues. Per the germline V gene, CDR1 is KGHSH and CDR2 is LQKENI. The CDR3 coding sequence is TGTGCCAGCTCACCATTGCCAGGGGGCCTCAATCAGCCCCAGCATTTT. It translates to CASSPLPGGLNQPQHF.

The chain recombines TRBV28 with TRBJ1-5; TRBD1 agrees at 7 bases. The trim removed 3 bases at V and 9 bases at J, leaving 11 bases unmatched. The germline V gene has CDR1 MDHEN and CDR2 SYDVKM. This CDR3 region has 15 residues. DNA for the CDR3: TGTGCCAGCAGTTTTTCGAAGGGGGCGAAGGGGCCCCAGCATTTT. Protein sequence: CASSFSKGAKGPQHF.

This clone has only one observation. The chain recombines TRBV6-5 with TRBJ1-1; the D gene is possibly TRBD1 (5 bases). The CDR3 is 12 amino acids. The ends were cut back, 6 bases at V and 2 bases at J, with 7 bases in the middle. Germline V gives CDR1 MNHEY, CDR2 SVGAGI. The CDR3 region has the DNA TGTGCCAGCAGGACAGTCAACACTGAAGCTTTCTTT. It is translated as CASRTVNTEAFF.

The V gene is TRBV2, the J gene TRBJ1-1; weak D call: TRBD1 (5 bases). Germline CDR1 and CDR2: SNHLY and FYNNEI. The CDR3 is 18 amino acids. The ends were cut back, 4 bases at V and 3 bases at J, with 24 bases in the middle. CDR3 DNA: TGTGCCAGCAGTGTTTTCTTGAGGGGCGCGGGGGTACACACTGAAGCTTTCTTT. This codes for CASSVFLRGAGVHTEAFF.

This chain links TRBV7-2 with TRBJ2-7; D is ambiguous. The ends were cut back, 3 bases at V and 2 bases at J, with 8 bases in the middle. CDR3 size: 13 residues. Germline CDR1 and CDR2: SGHTA and FQGNSA. The CDR3 loop is CASSFVETYEQYF. The CDR3 bases are TGTGCCAGCAGCTTTGTGGAGACCTACGAGCAGTACTTC.

The chain joins TRBV5-1 to TRBJ2-7; D perhaps matches TRBD1 (5 bases). Trimming stripped 4 bases from V and 3 bases from J, with 8 bases between. The CDR3 is 12 residues long. From germline, CDR1 is SGHRS and CDR2 YFSETQ. CDR3 loop: CASSAQGYEQYF. In nucleotides, the CDR3 is TGCGCCAGCAGCGCCCAGGGCTACGAGCAGTACTTC.

This chain links TRBV6-1 with TRBJ2-7; 7 bases align to TRBD1. CDR3 size: 14 residues. Germline V gene data show CDR1 as MNHNS and CDR2 as SASEGT. The V gene end was trimmed by 5 bases and the J gene end by 1 base; junction bases not matched to a gene: 5. CDR3 bases: TGTGCCAGCAGTCAGGGGGACAGATCCTACGAGCAGTACTTC. This codes for CASSQGDRSYEQYF.

This CDR3 reads CAWSVRVSETQYF. For the CDR3, the DNA is TGTGCCTGGAGTGTACGGGTATCGGAGACCCAGTACTTC. This rearrangement joins TRBV30 to TRBJ2-5; D remains unclear. The V gene lost 0 bases and the J gene lost 5 bases, with 10 bases spanning the gap. The CDR3 contains 13 residues. The germline V gene has CDR1 GTSNPN and CDR2 SVGIG (reference sequence).

The CDR3 nucleotides read TGCGCCAGCAGCTTTAGTCACAACACTGAAGCTTTCTTT. The encoded protein is CASSFSHNTEAFF. The chain links TRBV5-1 to TRBJ1-1; no definite D call. Germline values: CDR1 SGHRS, CDR2 YFSETQ. The CDR3 runs 13 residues. With 2 bases removed from V and 2 bases from J, the gap between germline ends came to 7 bases.

This clone was seen more than once but under ten times. This chain joins TRBV4-1 and TRBJ2-1, with 7 bases fitting TRBD1. CDR3 length: 15 residues. V was pared by 6 bases and J by 0 bases, with 5 bases of the junction left unmatched. Germline values: CDR1 MGHRA, CDR2 YSYEKL. The chain's CDR3 is CASRVDRASYNEQFF. The CDR3 DNA is TGCGCCAGCAGGGTTGACAGGGCCTCCTACAATGAGCAGTTCTTC.

This clone showed up just once. The V call is TRBV7-3, the J call TRBJ2-7; no reliable D call. CDR1 is SGHTA, CDR2 FQGTGA, per germline. The V end lost 2 bases, the J end lost 7 bases, and 15 bases lay between the germline ends. The CDR3 totals 14 residues. As DNA, the CDR3 is TGTGCCAGCAGCTTATATCAGGATTGGTCGGAGCAGTACTTC. Encoded protein: CASSLYQDWSEQYF.

The chain has TRBV5-4 and TRBJ2-7; 10 positions match TRBD2. Germline assignment: CDR1 SGHNT and CDR2 YYREEE (reference sequence). The CDR3 loop spans 15 amino acids. Trimming at V came to 5 bases and at J to 3 bases, leaving 8 bases not matched to a gene. The CDR3 region has the DNA TGTGCCAGCAGTCTTAGCGGGGGGCTGATCTACGAGCAGTACTTC. Protein sequence: CASSLSGGLIYEQYF.

The chain joins TRBV30 to TRBJ1-1; 7 bases align to TRBD1. The CDR3 loop spans 13 amino acids. Trimming removed 6 bases from V and 3 bases from J; junction bases left unmatched: 7. Per the germline V gene, CDR1 is GTSNPN and CDR2 is SVGIG (reference sequence). CDR3: CACSNRGDTEAFF. In DNA, the CDR3 is TGTGCCTGTTCGAACAGGGGTGACACTGAAGCTTTCTTT.

The genes are TRBV5-1 and TRBJ1-1; D perhaps matches TRBD1 (5 bases). Trimming shortened V by 3 bases and J by 5 bases, and 20 bases separated the two germline ends. This CDR3 is built from 16 residues. CDR1 and CDR2 (germline): SGHRS, YFSETQ. The CDR3 here is CASSSKPQDVITEAFF. The DNA for the CDR3 is TGCGCCAGCAGCTCAAAACCACAGGATGTGATTACTGAAGCTTTCTTT.

This clone occurred once. V and J are TRBV7-2 and TRBJ1-2; D uncertain. Trimming pared 6 bases from V and 8 bases from J, leaving 31 bases between. From germline, CDR1 is SGHTA and CDR2 FQGNSA. The CDR3 has 18 residues. The CDR3 region is CASSPYKGTASPIWGYTF. Here the CDR3 DNA reads TGTGCCAGCAGTCCCTACAAGGGTACAGCTAGTCCTATCTGGGGCTACACCTTC.

The chain uses TRBV7-2 and TRBJ1-1, with D perhaps matching TRBD1 (5 bases). V lost 6 bases and J lost 7, with 21 bases in between. The CDR3 consists of 15 residues. Germline lookup yields CDR1 SGHTA and CDR2 FQGNSA. CDR3 in DNA: TGTGCCAGCAGTCGAACAAGGTTACGCAGGGTTGAAGCTTTCTTT. This translates into CASSRTRLRRVEAFF. The entire variable domain, with the rest obtained from reference TRBV7-2 and TRBJ1-1, is as follows: GAGVSQSPSNKVTEKGKDVELRCDPISGHTALYWYRQSLGQGLEFLIYFQGNSAPDKSGLPSDRFSAERTGGSVSTLTIQRTQQEDSAVYLCASSRTRLRRVEAFFGQGTRLTVV.

The chain combines TRBV6-1 with TRBJ2-7; 9 nucleotides match TRBD2. J gave up 7 bases and V 7 bases, and 14 bases lay outside the gene matches. Germline-derived CDR1 and CDR2 are MNHNS and SASEGT. CDR3 length: 15 residues. In DNA form, the CDR3 reads TGTGCCAGCATTCTAAGTAGCGGGAGTCCGAAAGAGCAGTACTTC. It yields the protein CASILSSGSPKEQYF.

The chain carries TRBV5-1 and TRBJ2-7, with 13 bases lining up with TRBD2. The CDR3 runs to 16 residues. Germline V gene sequence: CDR1 SGHRS, CDR2 YFSETQ. Trimming removed 4 bases from V and 4 bases from J; junction bases left unmatched: 8. For the CDR3, the DNA is TGCGCCAGCAGCCCCCATGGGGGACTAGCGGGGTACGAGCAGTACTTC. It is translated as CASSPHGGLAGYEQYF.

J is TRBJ2-7 and V is TRBV11-1; TRBD1 matches at 8 bases. This CDR3 is built from 13 residues. V shed 0 bases, J shed 9 bases, and the junction held 4 bases outside the gene matches. CDR1 and CDR2 from the germline V gene are SGHAT and FQDESV (reference sequence). In DNA, the CDR3 is TGTGCCAGCAGCTTAGCGGGCGGACAGGGGCAGTACTTC. This sequence encodes CASSLAGGQGQYF.

J is TRBJ2-3 and V is TRBV5-1, with a possible D match to TRBD1 (6 bases). Looked up from germline, CDR1 is SGHRS and CDR2 is YFSETQ. The V and J ends lost 4 bases and 7 bases respectively, with 10 bases between them. The CDR3 extends over 12 amino acids. The CDR3 loop reads CASSSDRNTQYF. The CDR3 region has the DNA TGCGCCAGCAGCAGCGACAGGAATACGCAGTATTTT.

J is TRBJ1-1 and V is TRBV19; weak D call: TRBD1 (5 bases). With 4 bases removed from V and 4 bases from J, the gap between germline ends came to 25 bases. Per germline, CDR1 LNHDA and CDR2 SQIVND (reference sequence). The CDR3 covers 18 residues. The CDR3 nucleotides read TGTGCCAGTAGTAGTAGAAGTGGGAGGATAGGGGTTTCCACTGAAGCTTTCTTT. As protein: CASSSRSGRIGVSTEAFF.

V gene TRBV19 combines with J gene TRBJ1-5; D uncertain. Trimming left V 5 bases short and J 3 bases short, with 14 bases between. Germline-derived CDR1 and CDR2 are LNHDA and SQIVND (reference sequence). There are 15 residues in the CDR3. The DNA for the CDR3 is TGTGCCAGTAGTGGGTGGCAGTCTTCCAATCAGCCCCAGCATTTT. It encodes CASSGWQSSNQPQHF.

This chain joins TRBV5-1 and TRBJ2-7; 11 bases are a match to TRBD2. The J call is in doubt because the DNA end fits TRBJ2-5 better. The germline V gene encodes CDR1 SGHRS and CDR2 YFSETQ. The CDR3 length is 15 residues. CDR3 coding DNA: TGCGCCAGCAGATCGGGACTAGCGGTCCAAGAGACCCAGTACTTC. It yields the protein CASRSGLAVQETQYF.

J is TRBJ1-4 and V is TRBV28; TRBD1 aligns across 7 bases. Germline V gene sequence: CDR1 MDHEN, CDR2 SYDVKM. The CDR3 extends over 16 amino acids. The junction had 11 bases not matched to a gene; V was cut back by 4 bases and J by 6 bases. The CDR3 is CASSSHRGVGDEKLFF. The CDR3 region has the DNA TGTGCCAGCAGTTCCCACAGGGGTGTGGGTGATGAAAAACTGTTTTTT.

This clone was seen just once. J is TRBJ2-7 and V is TRBV18; D might be TRBD1 (5 bases). Between the trimmed V and J ends, which lost 5 bases and 0 bases, there was a span of 14 bases. The CDR3 has 15 amino acids. The germline CDR1 and CDR2 sequences are KGHSH and LQKENI. In DNA form, the CDR3 reads TGTGCCAGCTCAGCAGGGATTTCGAGCTCCTACGAGCAGTACTTC. This codes for CASSAGISSSYEQYF.

This chain uses TRBV19 with TRBJ2-2; TRBD1 matches at 7 bases. The V gene end was trimmed by 5 bases and the J gene end by 5 bases; junction bases not matched to a gene: 5. Germline CDR1 is LNHDA and CDR2 is SQIVND (reference sequence). CDR3 length equals 14 residues. The CDR3 bases are TGTGCCAGTAGTTTCCGACAGGGAACCGGGGAGCTGTTTTTT. Encoded protein: CASSFRQGTGELFF.